Presented here are 21 T cell receptor beta chains from one specimen sequenced in a study of blood T cell repertoires in COVID-19. Sequenced by immunoSEQ multiplex PCR; TCRdb stores in-frame clones only, minus some. Among fewer than 500,000 clones listed, around 90% were seen once. Material: peripheral blood. These receptors were taken from a young man with COVID-19, enrolled during active disease.

V is TRBV6-4 and J is TRBJ2-1, with 9 bases matching TRBD2. The length of the CDR3 is 16 residues. Germline V gives CDR1 MRHNA, CDR2 SNTAGT. V was clipped by 4 bases and J by 8 bases; unmatched bases: 12. CDR3 nucleotides: TGTGCCAGCAGTGTTTACGGCGTGATAGCGGGAGATGAGCAGTTCTTC. Translated, it gives CASSVYGVIAGDEQFF.

This clone was counted a single time. The CDR3 nucleotides read TGTGCCAGTAGTCTTTTGGGCTCAGATACGCAGTATTTT. This translates into CASSLLGSDTQYF. This sequence joins TRBV19 and TRBJ2-3; D not resolved. V lost 5 bases and J lost 4, with 10 bases in between. Germline V CDR1 and CDR2: LNHDA, SQIVND (reference sequence). The CDR3 runs 13 residues.

CDR3 DNA sequence: TGCGCCAGCAGCCAAGATCGGGTGGTGAACACTGAAGCTTTCTTT. Protein: CASSQDRVVNTEAFF. The chain carries TRBV4-1 and TRBJ1-1, with D unclear. The CDR3 extends over 15 amino acids. Germline-derived CDR1 and CDR2 are MGHRA and YSYEKL. V lost 0 bases and J lost 0, with 8 bases in between.

The V gene is TRBV4-2, the J gene TRBJ1-4; TRBD1 is a possible D gene (5 bases). Germline V gene data show CDR1 as LGHNA and CDR2 as YNFKEQ. The CDR3 spans 14 residues. Trimming pared 0 bases from V and 13 bases from J, leaving 15 bases between. The CDR3 bases are TGTGCCAGCAGCCAAGAAGTAGGGGATTATAGACTGTTTTTT. Amino acid sequence: CASSQEVGDYRLFF.

This rearrangement joins TRBV5-1 to TRBJ1-4; a weak D match, TRBD1 (6 bases). This CDR3 comprises 20 residues. The germline V and J ends were trimmed by 0 bases and 2 bases, with 23 bases remaining between them. The germline gives CDR1 SGHRS, CDR2 YFSETQ. The CDR3, as DNA: TGCGCCAGCAGCTTGGGGAAACAGGGTATCGGGTTTTTGACTAATGAAAAACTGTTTTTT. Translation: CASSLGKQGIGFLTNEKLFF.

This sequence joins TRBV29-1 and TRBJ2-2; 9 bases are a match to TRBD2. After removal of 0 bases from V and 2 bases from J, the junction contained 13 bases not matched to a gene. This CDR3 is 19 amino acids long. Per the germline V gene, CDR1 is SQVTM and CDR2 is ANQGSEA. The CDR3 sequence is CSVEDRGGLAGFNTGELFF. In nucleotides, the CDR3 is TGCAGCGTTGAAGATCGGGGAGGGCTAGCGGGATTTAACACCGGGGAGCTGTTTTTT.

The chain's CDR3 is CASSADRRYSGNTIYF. Here the CDR3 DNA reads TGTGCCAGCAGTGCGGACAGGCGCTACTCTGGAAACACCATATATTTT. The chain carries TRBV6-1 and TRBJ1-3; 7 bases align to TRBD1. This CDR3 has 16 amino acids. Germline CDR1 is MNHNS and CDR2 is SASEGT. V lost 4 bases to trimming and J lost 0 bases; unmatched junction nucleotides: 6.

This clone was seen a single time. The V call is TRBV5-6, the J call TRBJ1-5, with D possibly TRBD1 on 5 matching bases. V gave up 0 bases and J gave up 3 bases, with 10 bases separating them. The CDR3 has 15 amino acids. Per germline, CDR1 SGHDT and CDR2 YYEEEE. The CDR3 protein is CASSLGEGLNQPQHF. CDR3 DNA: TGTGCCAGCAGCTTGGGGGAGGGACTCAATCAGCCCCAGCATTTT.

This rearrangement joins TRBV13 to TRBJ2-7; TRBD2 might be the D (7 bases). Germline V gene data show CDR1 as PRHDT and CDR2 as FYEKMQ (reference sequence). Trimming shortened V by 6 bases and J by 2 bases, and 20 bases separated the two germline ends. This CDR3 has 16 residues. This CDR3 reads CASSKPLGGLAYEQYF. DNA of the CDR3: TGTGCCAGCAGTAAACCACTCGGGGGGCTCGCCTACGAGCAGTACTTC.

The chain is built from TRBV10-1 and TRBJ2-7, with 7 bases fitting TRBD1. This CDR3 contains 15 residues. Germline-derived CDR1 and CDR2 are WNHNN and SYGVQD (reference sequence). J lost 6 bases, V lost 0 bases, and 8 bases had no gene match. CDR3 sequence: CASSESGTAEGEQYF. In nucleotides, the CDR3 is TGCGCCAGCAGTGAGTCTGGGACAGCCGAGGGCGAGCAGTACTTC.

This chain uses TRBV6-1 with TRBJ1-1; the match to TRBD1 covers 9 bases. The V segment lost 7 bases and the J segment 3 bases; nucleotides outside the gene matches: 9. The CDR3 runs to 15 residues. The germline V gene has CDR1 MNHNS and CDR2 SASEGT. DNA for the CDR3: TGTGCCAGCAACCCAACAGGGGGCTGGGACACTGAAGCTTTCTTT. Its translation is CASNPTGGWDTEAFF.

This chain joins TRBV24-1 and TRBJ1-2; TRBD1 matches 11 bases. The length of the CDR3 is 15 residues. Germline V gene lookup returns CDR1 KGHDR and CDR2 SFDVKD. The V segment lost 4 bases and the J segment 3 bases; nucleotides outside the gene matches: 3. The CDR3 sequence: CATSDAGQGDYGYTF. Here the CDR3 DNA reads TGTGCCACCAGTGACGCGGGACAGGGGGACTATGGCTACACCTTC.

Notes on this clone: This same CDR3 is encoded by further DNA sequences in the sample. The chain uses TRBV3-1 (or the pseudogene TRBV3-2) and TRBJ1-6; possible D gene TRBD1, 5 bases. Germline V lookup: CDR1 LGHDT, CDR2 YNNKEL (reference sequence). The length of the CDR3 is 13 residues. V was cut by 3 bases and J by 6 bases, with 6 bases left in between. The CDR3 is CASSQGGNSPLHF. The CDR3 DNA sequence: TGTGCCAGCAGCCAGGGGGGTAATTCACCCCTCCACTTT.

This chain uses TRBV5-3 with TRBJ2-5, with D hard to call. Being an ORF, TRBV5-3 has a function that is uncertain. Trimming pared 4 bases from V and 5 bases from J, leaving 15 bases between. The CDR3 is made up of 14 amino acids. The CDR3 region is CARSRPHTEETQYF. As DNA, the CDR3 is TGTGCCAGAAGCCGCCCGCACACAGAGGAGACCCAGTACTTC.

The genes are TRBV4-1 and TRBJ2-2, with 8 bases lining up with TRBD1. Germline values: CDR1 MGHRA, CDR2 YSYEKL. CDR3 length equals 16 residues. The V segment lost 6 bases and the J segment 3 bases; nucleotides outside the gene matches: 9. CDR3 amino acids: CASSRPTGVDTGELFF. CDR3 bases: TGCGCCAGCAGTCGACCGACAGGGGTGGACACCGGGGAGCTGTTTTTT.

The table lists this clone with a count of one. The rearrangement links TRBV28 to TRBJ1-2; D ambiguous. Germline CDR1 and CDR2: MDHEN and SYDVKM. This CDR3 region has 13 residues. V was shortened by 8 bases and J by 4 bases, with 14 bases between the two germline ends. DNA of the CDR3: TGTGCCAGCCAGCGGGCGGGGTCCTATGGCTACACCTTC. Encoded protein: CASQRAGSYGYTF.

The genes are TRBV5-4 and TRBJ2-7, with 12 bases identical to TRBD2. The germline V gene encodes CDR1 SGHNT and CDR2 YYREEE (reference sequence). This CDR3 has 18 amino acids. V trimming: 3 bases; J trimming: 0 bases; junction bases outside the gene matches: 10. CDR3 DNA: TGTGCCAGCAGCTCACTCTCCACGACTAGCGGGGGCTCCTACGAGCAGTACTTC. It codes for CASSSLSTTSGGSYEQYF.

The chain uses TRBV6-5 and TRBJ2-7; 9 positions match TRBD1. The V segment lost 6 bases and the J segment 4 bases; nucleotides outside the gene matches: 7. The germline V gene has CDR1 MNHEY and CDR2 SVGAGI. CDR3 length: 14 residues. This chain's CDR3 is CASRTGGQGYEQYF. In DNA, the CDR3 is TGTGCCAGCAGGACGGGGGGACAGGGATACGAGCAGTACTTC.

J is TRBJ2-4 and V is TRBV21-1; the listed D gene, TRBD2, was not tested against the DNA. TRBV21-1 is an annotated pseudogene. CDR3 length equals 17 residues. The DNA of the CDR3 is TGTGCCAGCAGCAAGACCAGTAAACTAGTGGTTAAAAACATTCAGTACTTC. This gives the protein CASSKTSKLVVKNIQYF.

This clone was counted once. This chain links TRBV30 with TRBJ1-4; D is unresolved. Trimming removed 2 bases at V and 7 bases at J, with 11 bases between. CDR3 size: 13 residues. The germline CDR1 and CDR2 sequences are GTSNPN and SVGIG (reference sequence). The CDR3 loop is CAWSTGFSEKLFF. Written as DNA, the CDR3 is TGTGCCTGGAGTACGGGGTTCAGTGAAAAACTGTTTTTT.

To note about this clone: This sample includes further DNA sequences coding for the same CDR3. This sequence joins TRBV6-6 and TRBJ2-2; no clear D gene. The CDR3 is made up of 13 amino acids. From germline, CDR1 is MNHNY and CDR2 SVGAGI (reference sequence). The germline V and J ends were trimmed by 4 bases and 4 bases, with 7 bases remaining between them. The CDR3 DNA reads TGTGCCAGCAGTTCAGCAGGCACCGGGGAGCTGTTTTTT. Protein: CASSSAGTGELFF.